These 30 T cell receptor beta chains originate from one sample sequenced in a study of cytotoxic CD8 clonotypes in ibrutinib-treated CLL. Clones were sequenced by immunoSEQ multiplex PCR, and TCRdb holds only the in-frame ones, with some missing. The sample has over 30,000 clones, approximately 71% seen once. Sequenced material: PBMCs, taken at disease progression, from a patient treated with ibrutinib. These TCRs come from a human donor with chronic lymphocytic leukemia.

In nucleotides, the CDR3 is TGTGCCAGCAGCTTAAATCCAGCAGCAGATACGCAGTATTTT. The encoded protein is CASSLNPAADTQYF. The V gene is TRBV7-3, the J gene TRBJ2-3; no clear D gene. This CDR3 contains 14 residues. V was clipped by 1 base and J by 4 bases, with 9 bases between them. The germline gives CDR1 SGHTA, CDR2 FQGTGA.

This clone was counted ten times or more. The chain couples TRBV20-1 to TRBJ2-7; 7 bases map to TRBD1. Trimming took 7 bases from V and 2 from J; bases not matched to a gene: 2. CDR3 length: 11 residues. Germline CDR1 is DFQATT and CDR2 is SNEGSKA (reference sequence). CDR3: CSGQGTYEQYF. CDR3 bases: TGCAGTGGACAGGGAACCTACGAGCAGTACTTC.

This chain uses TRBV11-2 with TRBJ2-7; possibly TRBD1 for D (6 bases). Germline loops: CDR1 SGHAT, CDR2 FQNNGV. The V and J ends lost 5 bases and 5 bases respectively, with 7 bases between them. This CDR3 comprises 11 residues. CDR3 coding DNA: TGTGCCAGCAGCACAGGGAACGAGCAGTACTTC. Its translation: CASSTGNEQYF.

The rearrangement links TRBV19 to TRBJ2-2; D gene unclear. CDR3 length equals 15 residues. Germline V gives CDR1 LNHDA, CDR2 SQIVND (reference sequence). Trimming took off 2 bases at V and 4 bases at J, with 11 bases between the two ends. The CDR3 protein is CASSIPRLVTGELFF. CDR3 in DNA: TGTGCCAGTAGTATACCGCGCCTGGTCACCGGGGAGCTGTTTTTT. The full variable domain, completed using reference TRBV19 and TRBJ2-2, is DGGITQSPKYLFRKEGQNVTLSCEQNLNHDAMYWYRQDPGQGLRLIYYSQIVNDFQKGDIAEGYSVSREKKESFPLTVTSAQKNPTAFYLCASSIPRLVTGELFFGEGSRLTVL.

The chain joins TRBV4-1 to TRBJ2-7; TRBD2 matches at 13 bases. The CDR3 is 15 amino acids. The J segment lost 4 bases and the V segment lost 5 bases, leaving 5 bases of the junction unmatched. The V gene's germline CDR1 is MGHRA and CDR2 YSYEKL. This chain's CDR3 is CASSRTSGSVYEQYF. CDR3 DNA sequence: TGCGCCAGCAGCAGGACTAGCGGGAGTGTTTACGAGCAGTACTTC.

The sample holds one count of this clone. The CDR3 DNA follows: TGTGCCAGCAGCTTGCCGGACAGGGGCGTCAACGAGCAGTACTTC. Translation gives CASSLPDRGVNEQYF. V is TRBV5-5 and J is TRBJ2-7; TRBD1 matches 9 bases. The CDR3 has 15 amino acids. The germline CDR1 and CDR2 sequences are SGHKS and YYEKEE (reference sequence). V dropped 1 base and J dropped 5; count of bases not matched to a gene: 7.

The gene calls are TRBV6-1 and TRBJ2-2; a possible D gene is TRBD1 (7 bases). V was shortened by 5 bases and J by 5 bases, with 12 bases between the two germline ends. Germline V CDR1 and CDR2: MNHNS, SASEGT. This CDR3 region has 14 residues. The DNA of the CDR3 is TGTGCCAGCAGTTTGGAGGGGGCGACCGGGGAGCTGTTTTTT. Residues: CASSLEGATGELFF.

The chain combines TRBV7-8 with TRBJ2-1; 14 nucleotides align to TRBD2. Per the germline V gene, CDR1 is SGHVS and CDR2 is FQNEAQ. J gave up 4 bases and V 5 bases, and 16 bases lay outside the gene matches. This CDR3 comprises 20 residues. This CDR3 reads CASSPKHAGLAGDSYNEQFF. DNA of the CDR3: TGTGCCAGCAGCCCTAAGCACGCGGGACTAGCGGGGGACTCTTACAATGAGCAGTTCTTC.

The V gene is TRBV4-1, the J gene TRBJ2-3; 8 bases align to TRBD2. Germline lookup yields CDR1 MGHRA and CDR2 YSYEKL. CDR3 length: 15 amino acids. Trimming cost V 6 bases and J 4 bases; bases outside gene matches: 9. CDR3 protein: CASSLTSDQSDTQYF. DNA for the CDR3: TGCGCCAGCAGTCTGACTAGCGATCAATCAGATACGCAGTATTTT.

V usage is TRBV10-1 and J usage is TRBJ1-3, with 7 bases lining up with TRBD1. V lost 2 bases, J lost 4 bases, and 8 bases stayed unmatched. CDR1 WNHNN and CDR2 SYGVQD come from the germline V gene (reference sequence). The CDR3 runs 16 residues. CDR3 sequence reads: CASSERQGIVGNTIYF. The CDR3 region has the DNA TGCGCCAGCAGTGAGAGACAGGGAATCGTCGGAAACACCATATATTTT.

Many counts were recorded for this clone. The chain employs TRBV10-3 and TRBJ1-2, with D maybe TRBD1 (5 bases). Trimming left V 0 bases short and J 5 bases short, with 16 bases between. CDR3 length: 16 residues. The germline V gene encodes CDR1 ENHRY and CDR2 SYGVKD. Here the CDR3 reads CAISESGIYGAYGYTF. CDR3 in DNA: TGTGCCATCAGTGAGTCCGGGATTTATGGGGCTTATGGCTACACCTTC.

The V gene is TRBV6-1, the J gene TRBJ1-1; D not certain. V dropped 2 bases and J dropped 0 bases, with 10 bases sitting between them. Germline loops: CDR1 MNHNS, CDR2 SASEGT. This CDR3 contains 15 residues. The CDR3 loop is CASSEFVLMNTEAFF. The CDR3 DNA is TGTGCCAGCAGTGAATTCGTGCTTATGAACACTGAAGCTTTCTTT.

The V gene is TRBV29-1, the J gene TRBJ2-5; D might be TRBD2 (5 bases). The CDR3 sequence is 15 residues long. V lost 4 bases and J lost 4, with 19 bases in between. Germline CDR1 is SQVTM and CDR2 is ANQGSEA. DNA of the CDR3: TGCAGCGTTGTCAACCCCACTAGTAAGAGAGAGACCCAGTACTTC. It is translated as CSVVNPTSKRETQYF.

Comments on this clone: The missing conserved phenylalanine or tryptophan at the end of this CDR3 makes a read error likely. No DNA is shown, since the ends of the CDR3 on it are uncertain; the CDR3 is the one TCRdb lists. The chain joins TRBV6-1 to TRBJ2-4; the D call in the table, TRBD2, was not verified against the DNA. Per germline, CDR1 MNHNS and CDR2 SASEGT. The CDR3 extends over 13 residues, inclusive of both ends. CDR3 sequence: CASSGPQSGRFVA.

J is TRBJ2-7 and V is TRBV4-3, with D perhaps TRBD1 (7 bases). V lost 4 bases, J lost 2 bases, and 15 bases lay in between. CDR3 length equals 15 residues. Germline loops: CDR1 LGHNA, CDR2 YSLEER. The CDR3 coding sequence is TGCGCCAGCAGCCTCAGGGGGGACGGGGCCTACGAGCAGTACTTC. Translated: CASSLRGDGAYEQYF.

J is TRBJ2-1 and V is TRBV11-3; TRBD2 aligns across 7 bases. Germline V lookup: CDR1 SGHNT, CDR2 YENEEA. The CDR3 runs to 16 residues. V was pared by 3 bases and J by 5 bases, with 10 bases of the junction left unmatched. The CDR3, as DNA: TGTGCCAGCAGCTTCGGGGGGAGGGGATCAGACAATGAGCAGTTCTTC. Translating gives CASSFGGRGSDNEQFF.

This chain links TRBV2 with TRBJ2-7; no clear D. Germline V gene sequence: CDR1 SNHLY, CDR2 FYNNEI. CDR3 length: 14 amino acids. Between the trimmed V and J ends, which lost 6 bases and 0 bases, there was a span of 12 bases. The CDR3 region is CASRITGSSYEQYF. The DNA for the CDR3 is TGTGCCAGCAGAATAACCGGGTCCTCCTACGAGCAGTACTTC.

The chain joins TRBV7-3 to TRBJ2-5; perhaps TRBD1 as D (6 bases). Germline-derived CDR1 and CDR2 are SGHTA and FQGTGA. V dropped 5 bases and J dropped 3 bases, with 10 bases sitting between them. The CDR3 covers 13 residues. CDR3 nucleotides: TGTGCCAGCAGCCAGACAGGAGAAGAGACCCAGTACTTC. It translates to CASSQTGEETQYF.

This chain links TRBV5-1 with TRBJ1-6; 7 bases align to TRBD1. CDR3 length: 14 amino acids. V lost 3 bases to trimming and J lost 8 bases; unmatched junction nucleotides: 5. Per germline, CDR1 SGHRS and CDR2 YFSETQ. Written as DNA, the CDR3 is TGCGCCAGCAGCTGGGGGGGACAGCATTCACCCCTCCACTTT. Residues: CASSWGGQHSPLHF.

This clone was found once. This sequence joins TRBV30 and TRBJ1-4; D uncertain. The germline V gene encodes CDR1 GTSNPN and CDR2 SVGIG (reference sequence). Trimming took off 4 bases at V and 7 bases at J, with 13 bases between the two ends. There are 13 residues in the CDR3. The CDR3 spells CAWTLNIGEKLFF. The CDR3 DNA sequence: TGTGCCTGGACGCTGAATATAGGTGAAAAACTGTTTTTT. The full variable domain, completed using reference TRBV30 and TRBJ1-4, is SQTIHQWPATLVQPVGSPLSLECTVEGTSNPNLYWYRQAAGRGLQLLFYSVGIGQISSEVPQNLSASRPQDRQFILSSKKLLLSDSGFYLCAWTLNIGEKLFFGSGTQLSVL.

The rearrangement uses TRBV7-2 and TRBJ1-3; no firm D call. V was clipped by 5 bases and J by 2 bases, with 10 bases between them. The CDR3 is 14 amino acids. Germline CDR1 and CDR2: SGHTA and FQGNSA. The CDR3 DNA is TGTGCCAGCAGCCAGTATGTAGCTGGAAACACCATATATTTT. Its protein is CASSQYVAGNTIYF.

This sequence joins TRBV21-1 and TRBJ2-1; the D call in the table, TRBD2, was not verified against the DNA. TRBV21-1 is a pseudogene. The length of the CDR3 is 18 residues. The CDR3, as DNA: TGTGCCAGCAGCAAAGTGAAGGGAGCGGAGCGCTCCTACAATGAGCAGTTCTTC. Translating gives CASSKVKGAERSYNEQFF.

The chain employs TRBV19 and TRBJ2-6, with a tentative D call TRBD2 (6 bases). CDR1 is LNHDA and CDR2 is SQIVND in the germline V gene (reference sequence). The CDR3 extends over 16 amino acids. Trimming cost V 7 bases and J 4 bases, with 17 bases left between them. The CDR3 region has the DNA TGTGCCAGTACTCCCCCAGGCGCGGGGGGGGCCAACGTCCTGACTTTC. Translation: CASTPPGAGGANVLTF.

The sample holds a few counts of this clone. CDR3 amino acids: CASSSGASNQPQHF. DNA of the CDR3: TGTGCCAGCAGTTCGGGGGCCAGCAATCAGCCCCAGCATTTT. V usage is TRBV7-9 and J usage is TRBJ1-5; the D gene is possibly TRBD1 (6 bases). Trimming shortened V by 6 bases and J by 1 base, and 10 bases separated the two germline ends. Germline V gene data show CDR1 as SEHNR and CDR2 as FQNEAQ (reference sequence). CDR3 length: 14 residues.

This clone was picked up a small number of times. This chain uses TRBV5-5 with TRBJ1-2; D is undetermined. The V gene lost 4 bases and the J gene lost 1 base, with 14 bases spanning the gap. Germline CDR1 and CDR2: SGHKS and YYEKEE (reference sequence). This CDR3 has 15 residues. The CDR3 nucleotides are TGTGCCAGCAGCCCCGGGTCCTTGGATAACTATGGCTACACCTTC. Amino acids: CASSPGSLDNYGYTF.

This chain links TRBV2 with TRBJ2-3; perhaps D is TRBD1 or TRBD2 (6 bases each). The V end lost 10 bases, the J end lost 9 bases, and 23 bases lay between the germline ends. Germline CDR1 is SNHLY and CDR2 is FYNNEI. CDR3 length equals 14 residues. The CDR3 DNA is TGTGCCATGGTCCGTGAGGGGGGAACACGGACGCAGTATTTT. It translates to CAMVREGGTRTQYF.

This clone was seen just once. The chain joins TRBV19 to TRBJ2-6; D is ambiguous. The germline CDR1 and CDR2 sequences are LNHDA and SQIVND (reference sequence). Trimming pared 3 bases from V and 4 bases from J, leaving 13 bases between. The CDR3 totals 16 residues. The CDR3 nucleotides are TGTGCCAGTAGTATCCGGTCGGTGTCCGGGGCCAACGTCCTGACTTTC. Translating gives CASSIRSVSGANVLTF. The full variable domain, completed using reference TRBV19 and TRBJ2-6, is DGGITQSPKYLFRKEGQNVTLSCEQNLNHDAMYWYRQDPGQGLRLIYYSQIVNDFQKGDIAEGYSVSREKKESFPLTVTSAQKNPTAFYLCASSIRSVSGANVLTFGAGSRLTVL.

This clone was seen once. The V and J genes are TRBV29-1 and TRBJ2-3; D remains ambiguous. The germline gives CDR1 SQVTM, CDR2 ANQGSEA. Trimming took 3 bases from V and 7 from J, leaving 11 bases between them. The CDR3 spans 12 residues. The CDR3 loop reads CSVEDAGNTQYF. Here the CDR3 DNA reads TGCAGCGTTGAGGATGCCGGAAATACGCAGTATTTT.

The chain is built from TRBV10-3 and TRBJ1-2, with a tentative D call TRBD1 (5 bases). Germline CDR1 ENHRY, CDR2 SYGVKD. V was pared by 6 bases and J by 7 bases, with 12 bases between. The CDR3 has 12 amino acids. The CDR3, as DNA: TGTGCCATCAGAGAGACAGTTCGTGGCTACACCTTC. Encoded protein: CAIRETVRGYTF.

The CDR3 is CASSVAPGLANTGELFF. Here the CDR3 DNA reads TGTGCCAGCAGCGTAGCTCCGGGACTGGCGAACACCGGGGAGCTGTTTTTT. The chain has TRBV9 and TRBJ2-2; possibly TRBD2 for D (6 bases). This CDR3 has 17 amino acids. The germline V and J ends were trimmed by 0 bases and 0 bases, with 12 bases remaining between them. Germline V gene data show CDR1 as SGDLS and CDR2 as YYNGEE.